Listed below are T cell receptor beta chains from one sample, sequenced in a study of T-cell reconstitution after alpha-beta-depleted transplantation in children. TCRdb used MiXCR to reprocess the PCR reads, holding one entry per CDR3 protein. The data contain approximately 170,000 distinct CDR3 sequences, over 8.5% of them seen just once; the ten biggest clones take up around 13%. The specimen comprised PBMCs, sampled before TCRalphabeta/CD19-depleted stem cell transplant. The origin of the receptors is a boy aged 2 to 10 with acute myeloid leukemia, due to receive a stem cell transplant. CDR3s leave out the opening cysteine and the closing phenylalanine or tryptophan.

>TRBV25-1|12|TRBJ1-1
ASSEPGGNTEAF
>TRBV27|10|TRBJ1-1
ASSLTGNEAF
>TRBV12-3/TRBV12-4|13|TRBJ2-2
ASSYMGARTGELF
>TRBV27|11|TRBJ1-2
ASSLPGQGGYT
>TRBV20-1|14|TRBJ2-2
SARSWRGVNTGELF
>TRBV20-1|15|TRBJ2-5
SARVIPELDLTETQY
>TRBV20-1|12|TRBJ2-3
SASRHPSTDTQY
>TRBV7-8|13|TRBJ2-1
ASSLVPSSYNEQF
>TRBV5-1|14|TRBJ2-7
ASSSLGGGSQDEQY
>TRBV27|14|TRBJ2-1
ASSPRPRQGVDEQF
>TRBV7-6|16|TRBJ1-3
SSSLAPLSVGSGNTIY
>TRBV5-5|14|TRBJ1-6
ASSRFPDRGTSPLH
>TRBV5-4|14|TRBJ1-1
ASSSTTAGMNTEAF
>TRBV7-6|12|TRBJ2-1
ASSPEAGSNEQF
>TRBV5-1|13|TRBJ2-3
ASSFGINPGDTQY
>TRBV11-2|12|TRBJ2-1
ASSSTLSYNEQF
>TRBV9|16|TRBJ2-5
ASSVGARSGAWGETQY
>TRBV28|12|TRBJ2-7
ASNRRGRSYEQY
>TRBV3-1|12|TRBJ1-1
ASSRRDWDTEAF
>TRBV5-1|11|TRBJ1-3
ASSLGTGNTIY
>TRBV4-1|14|TRBJ1-1
ASSQDDLELNTEAF
>TRBV4-1|15|TRBJ2-6
ASSYKGGDSGANVLT
>TRBV2|11|TRBJ1-1
ASSELRNTEAF
>TRBV5-1|11|TRBJ2-1
ASSSGGYNEQF
>TRBV4-2|13|TRBJ2-7
ASSQPRTEILEQY
>TRBV28|11|TRBJ1-2
ASSQTSDYGYT